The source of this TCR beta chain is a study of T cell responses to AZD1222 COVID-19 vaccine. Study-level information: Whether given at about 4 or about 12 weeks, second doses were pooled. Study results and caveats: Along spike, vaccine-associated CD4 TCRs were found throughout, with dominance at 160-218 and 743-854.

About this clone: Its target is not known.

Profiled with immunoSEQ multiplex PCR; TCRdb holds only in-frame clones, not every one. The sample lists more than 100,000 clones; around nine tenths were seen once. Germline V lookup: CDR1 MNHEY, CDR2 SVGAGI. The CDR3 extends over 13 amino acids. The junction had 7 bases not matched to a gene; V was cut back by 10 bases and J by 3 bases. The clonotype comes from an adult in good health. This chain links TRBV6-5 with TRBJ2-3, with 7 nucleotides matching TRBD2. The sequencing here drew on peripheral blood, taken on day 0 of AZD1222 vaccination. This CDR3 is CAMGGPFTDTQYF. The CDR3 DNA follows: TGTGCCATGGGAGGGCCCTTTACAGATACGCAGTATTTT.